This T cell receptor (beta chain) appears in the sequencing data of a study of cytomegalovirus exposure and HLA in healthy donors. Details on this clone: Antigen specificity is unknown.

The CDR3 runs 13 residues. The J segment lost 0 bases and the V segment lost 6 bases, leaving 3 bases of the junction unmatched. Per germline, CDR1 SQVTM and CDR2 ANQGSEA. Generated by immunoSEQ multiplex PCR, the TCRdb table keeps only in-frame clones and is missing some. The sample records about 200,000 clones, roughly three quarters being singletons. General study results and limits: CMV antigen specificity of three CMV-associated chains was confirmed in vitro. A classifier reportedly called cytomegalovirus status with high sensitivity and specificity.

The rearrangement links TRBV29-1 to TRBJ2-7, with 9 bases fitting TRBD2. This sequence was found in a woman aged 30 to 39 in good health and CMV-seronegative. The sample consisted of PBMCs. The CDR3 DNA is TGCAGCGTAGCGGGAGGCGACTCCTACGAGCAGTACTTC. Amino acid sequence: CSVAGGDSYEQYF.